These 5 T cell receptor beta chains share one sample of origin, sequenced in a study of blood T cell repertoires in COVID-19. Some clones are missing from TCRdb's copy, which holds only in-frame ones; the method was immunoSEQ multiplex PCR. The sample yields around 200,000 clones, 85% to 90% seen once. Sample: PBMCs or T cells enriched from blood (not recorded which). All receptors derive from a man between 25 and 39 years old who had recovered from COVID-19.

J is TRBJ2-5 and V is TRBV30; 15 nucleotides align to TRBD2. Germline assignment: CDR1 GTSNPN and CDR2 SVGIG (reference sequence). V shed 1 base and J 4 bases; nucleotides not matched to a gene: 1. The CDR3 is 15 amino acids. CDR3 loop: CAWSGGLAGGETQYF. In nucleotides, the CDR3 is TGTGCCTGGAGTGGGGGACTAGCGGGAGGAGAGACCCAGTACTTC.

The V and J genes are TRBV11-2 and TRBJ1-1; 9 nucleotides agree with TRBD1. Germline-derived CDR1 and CDR2 are SGHAT and FQNNGV. The J segment lost 7 bases and the V segment lost 6 bases, leaving 15 bases of the junction unmatched. This CDR3 is 16 amino acids long. The CDR3 region is CASRRPGTGKSGEAFF. The CDR3 DNA is TGTGCCAGCAGGCGCCCCGGGACAGGGAAATCGGGTGAAGCTTTCTTT.

The rearrangement links TRBV9 to TRBJ1-3; TRBD1 matches 7 bases. V lost 3 bases to trimming and J lost 1 base; unmatched junction nucleotides: 4. This CDR3 region has 15 residues. Germline assignment: CDR1 SGDLS and CDR2 YYNGEE. The DNA of the CDR3 is TGTGCCAGCAGCGGTACAGGGGTATCTGGAAACACCATATATTTT. Its protein product is CASSGTGVSGNTIYF.

Note on this clone: The junction shows a germline mismatch at one end, possibly a read error. V is TRBV2 and J is TRBJ2-4, with a tentative D call TRBD1 (7 bases). Per the germline V gene, CDR1 is SNHLY and CDR2 is FYNNEI. The CDR3 extends over 11 amino acids. The CDR3 nucleotides are TGTGCCAGCAGCAGCCAGGGGGGCATGGAATTC. Translation: CASSSQGGMEF.

This sequence joins TRBV21-1 and TRBJ2-5; the table's D call TRBD2 went unverified against the DNA. TRBV21-1 is flagged as a pseudogene. The CDR3 length is 18 residues. The CDR3 loop is CASSKAFLSGGPGKTQYF. CDR3 DNA: TGTGCCAGCAGCAAAGCCTTCTTGTCGGGAGGGCCTGGCAAGACCCAGTACTTC.